This T cell receptor (beta chain) was sequenced for a study of radiotherapy plus CTLA-4 blockade in lung cancer. Study-wide background: An objective response was seen in roughly 20% of patients, and disease control in more than 25%.

Notes on this clone: Its antigen is still unknown.

Using immunoSEQ multiplex PCR, the repertoire was profiled, and TCRdb retains in-frame clones only, with some absent. The sample includes about 98,000 clones, 85% to 90% of them seen just once. Receiving focal radiation plus CTLA-4 blockade with ipilimumab were patients who had chemo-refractory metastatic non-small-cell lung cancer. J gave up 5 bases and V 0 bases, and 5 bases lay outside the gene matches. CDR3 length: 15 residues. Looked up from germline, CDR1 is LNHNV and CDR2 is YYDKDF (reference sequence). The study's findings and limits: In blood, after radiotherapy plus ipilimumab, tumor-derived TCR clones expanded.

The J gene is TRBJ1-2, the V gene TRBV15; 8 bases line up with TRBD1. The sequence was collected from a human donor with non-small cell lung cancer that progressed on radiotherapy plus ipilimumab. The sample in question was peripheral blood, obtained from a patient treated with radiotherapy plus ipilimumab. CDR3 DNA sequence: TGTGCCACCAGCAGAGAGGGGACAGGTTCATATGGCTACACCTTC. Its translation is CATSREGTGSYGYTF.